These 15 T cell receptor beta chains came from one sample sequenced in a study of control samples from healthy donors and cancer patients. Measured with immunoSEQ multiplex PCR; TCRdb has only the in-frame clones, and not every one. This sample carries some 64,000 clones, just over 90% of them seen once, and the ten largest clones take roughly 1.2%. The sequencing sample was made of PBMCs. The receptors originated from a woman in her fifties or sixties with colorectal cancer.

This sequence joins TRBV3-1 (or the pseudogene TRBV3-2) and TRBJ2-2; D is uncertain. Germline lookup yields CDR1 LGHDT and CDR2 YNNKEL (reference sequence). CDR3 length: 12 amino acids. V lost 5 bases and J 7 bases, leaving 8 bases between the germline ends. The CDR3 here is CASSKNGGELFF. The CDR3 coding sequence is TGTGCCAGCAGCAAAAATGGCGGGGAGCTGTTTTTT.

The V call is TRBV5-4, the J call TRBJ1-2, with D possibly TRBD1 on 5 matching bases. Germline V CDR1 and CDR2: SGHNT, YYREEE (reference sequence). CDR3 length: 14 amino acids. Trimming removed 0 bases at V and 2 bases at J, with 8 bases between. This CDR3 is CASSLGDRNYGYTF. The CDR3 DNA is TGTGCCAGCAGCTTGGGAGACAGAAACTATGGCTACACCTTC.

The chain recombines TRBV2 with TRBJ1-1, with a weak D call TRBD1 (6 bases). V was pared by 2 bases and J by 3 bases, with 13 bases between. The CDR3 consists of 15 residues. Germline CDR1 is SNHLY and CDR2 is FYNNEI. The CDR3 DNA reads TGTGCCAGCAGTGAACGTAGGACAGTAGACACTGAAGCTTTCTTT. Its protein product is CASSERRTVDTEAFF. The full variable domain, completed using reference TRBV2 and TRBJ1-1, is EPEVTQTPSHQVTQMGQEVILRCVPISNHLYFYWYRQILGQKVEFLVSFYNNEISEKSEIFDDQFSVERPDGSNFTLKIRSTKLEDSAMYFCASSERRTVDTEAFFGQGTRLTVV.

The chain carries TRBV11-3 and TRBJ2-3; D not resolved. V was pared by 1 base and J by 2 bases, with 10 bases between. The CDR3 runs to 15 residues. Germline V lookup: CDR1 SGHNT, CDR2 YENEEA. CDR3 bases: TGTGCCAGCAGCTTAGGGGCGAGAGTCACAGATACGCAGTATTTT. Encoded protein: CASSLGARVTDTQYF. The full variable domain, with the rest looked up from reference TRBV11-3 and TRBJ2-3, is EAGVVQSPRYKIIEKKQPVAFWCNPISGHNTLYWYLQNLGQGPELLIRYENEEAVDDSQLPKDRFSAERLKGVDSTLKIQPAELGDSAVYLCASSLGARVTDTQYFGPGTRLTVL.

The genes are TRBV5-6 and TRBJ2-5, with D possibly matching TRBD1 (6 bases). V lost 1 base, J lost 7 bases, and 14 bases lay in between. This CDR3 is 14 amino acids long. Germline V gene data show CDR1 as SGHDT and CDR2 as YYEEEE. The CDR3 bases are TGTGCCAGCAGCTTGAACACAGGGTTGGGGACCCAGTACTTC. Translating gives CASSLNTGLGTQYF.

The chain combines TRBV19 with TRBJ2-3; 10 bases agree with TRBD2. The CDR3 totals 16 residues. In germline, CDR1 is LNHDA, CDR2 SQIVND (reference sequence). V shed 6 bases and J 2 bases; nucleotides not matched to a gene: 8. The CDR3 coding sequence is TGTGCCAGTAGAAAGCTAGCGGGGGCCAACACAGATACGCAGTATTTT. Translating gives CASRKLAGANTDTQYF.

There are a few counts of this clone. The rearrangement joins TRBV5-1 to TRBJ1-4, with a weak D call TRBD1 (6 bases). The CDR3 is 16 amino acids. CDR1 and CDR2 from the germline V gene are SGHRS and YFSETQ. V was pared by 2 bases and J by 3 bases, with 14 bases between. CDR3 DNA sequence: TGCGCCAGCAGCTTCTCGGTAGGGGGGTCTAATGAAAAACTGTTTTTT. It yields the protein CASSFSVGGSNEKLFF. The full variable domain, in which reference TRBV5-1 and TRBJ1-4 provide the parts outside the CDR3, is KAGVTQTPRYLIKTRGQQVTLSCSPISGHRSVSWYQQTPGQGLQFLFEYFSETQRNKGNFPGRFSGRQFSNSRSEMNVSTLELGDSALYLCASSFSVGGSNEKLFFGSGTQLSVL.

The V gene is TRBV3-1 (or the pseudogene TRBV3-2), the J gene TRBJ1-3; 8 bases agree with TRBD1. CDR3 length: 17 amino acids. With V trimmed by 4 bases and J by 0 bases, 8 bases remained unmatched. Germline CDR1 reads LGHDT; CDR2 reads YNNKEL (reference sequence). CDR3 nucleotides: TGTGCCAGCAGCCCCCATACAGGGGGACGCTCTGGAAACACCATATATTTT. This translates into CASSPHTGGRSGNTIYF.

This clone appeared once. The chain uses TRBV6-5 and TRBJ1-2; the D is unclear. CDR1 MNHEY and CDR2 SVGAGI come from the germline V gene. CDR3 length: 12 amino acids. Trimming cost V 9 bases and J 4 bases, with 12 bases left between them. The CDR3 here is CASRGGFYGYTF. The CDR3, as DNA: TGTGCCAGTCGAGGAGGTTTCTATGGCTACACCTTC.

The chain employs TRBV30 and TRBJ2-1; D gene uncertain. Germline-derived CDR1 and CDR2 are GTSNPN and SVGIG (reference sequence). The CDR3 contains 11 residues. V dropped 4 bases and J dropped 7 bases, with 8 bases sitting between them. The CDR3 DNA follows: TGTGCCTGGACTTTGCTGAATGAGCAGTTCTTC. Its protein product is CAWTLLNEQFF.

This clone was counted only a few times. This rearrangement joins TRBV10-3 to TRBJ1-1; tentative D call: TRBD1 (5 bases). CDR3 length: 16 residues. Germline V gene lookup returns CDR1 ENHRY and CDR2 SYGVKD. V lost 4 bases, J lost 10 bases, and 25 bases lay in between. The DNA for the CDR3 is TGTGCCATCAGTGCAACCGCAGGGTCGGGGGGAACGGGAGCTTTCTTT. It is translated as CAISATAGSGGTGAFF.

This chain links TRBV7-9 with TRBJ2-7; 7 bases map to TRBD2. The CDR3 has 16 amino acids. Germline-derived CDR1 and CDR2 are SEHNR and FQNEAQ (reference sequence). Unmatched junction bases numbered 17, after V lost 5 bases and J lost 7 bases. The CDR3 sequence: CASSPRRRGVSSEQYF. The CDR3 DNA sequence: TGTGCCAGCAGCCCCCGCCGCCGGGGGGTCTCGAGTGAGCAGTACTTC.

V and J are TRBV6-5 and TRBJ2-1, with D perhaps assigned TRBD1 or TRBD2 (5 bases each). Germline CDR1 and CDR2: MNHEY and SVGAGI. V lost 5 bases, J lost 6 bases, and 17 bases lay in between. CDR3 length: 15 amino acids. The CDR3 coding sequence is TGTGCCAGCAGTCGCCCCCAGCCTGGGGGCAATGAGCAGTTCTTC. As protein: CASSRPQPGGNEQFF.

V usage is TRBV5-4 and J usage is TRBJ2-1, with 9 bases fitting TRBD1. J gave up 3 bases and V 4 bases, and 5 bases lay outside the gene matches. Germline V gene data show CDR1 as SGHNT and CDR2 as YYREEE (reference sequence). CDR3 length: 15 residues. CDR3 residues: CASSRDRDNYNEQFF. CDR3 bases: TGTGCCAGCAGCCGGGACAGGGATAACTACAATGAGCAGTTCTTC.

V usage is TRBV6-2 or TRBV6-3 and J usage is TRBJ2-3; D uncertain. The CDR3 runs to 13 residues. The V end lost 4 bases, the J end lost 2 bases, and 7 bases lay between the germline ends. Germline V gene sequence: CDR1 MNHEY, CDR2 SVGEGT. This CDR3 reads CASSSPDTDTQYF. The CDR3 nucleotides read TGTGCCAGCAGTTCCCCGGACACAGATACGCAGTATTTT.